These T cell receptor beta chains were read from a single sample in a study of CD8 T cells in Susac syndrome. TCRdb re-derived calls from the immunoSEQ multiplex PCR reads in MiXCR, one entry per CDR3 protein. The sample shows 130,000 or so distinct CDR3 sequences, 85% to 95% of them seen only once. Sequencing was performed on CD4+ T cells from PBMCs. The receptor set was obtained from a human donor in good health. Both conserved end residues are part of each CDR3. D genes are given only for firm matches. The size field is filled for only some rows; it gives once, few, many or a size class.

clone_size: few; d_call: .; v_call: TRBV7-2; j_call: TRBJ2-2; cdr3_aa: CAIPRAADTGELFF; cdr3_nt: TGTGCCATCCCCCGAGCAGCGGACACCGGGGAGCTGTTTTTT
clone_size: .; d_call: TRBD1; v_call: TRBV19; j_call: TRBJ1-5; cdr3_aa: CASSIGGTGAQPQHF; cdr3_nt: TGTGCCAGTAGTATAGGGGGGACAGGGGCCCAGCCCCAGCATTTT
clone_size: .; d_call: TRBD1; v_call: TRBV2; j_call: TRBJ2-2; cdr3_aa: CASIGQGHTGELFF; cdr3_nt: TGTGCCAGCATCGGACAGGGGCACACCGGGGAGCTGTTTTTT
clone_size: .; d_call: .; v_call: TRBV3-1; j_call: TRBJ1-3; cdr3_aa: CASSQGQLSGNTIYF; cdr3_nt: TGTGCCAGCAGCCAAGGACAGCTCTCTGGAAACACCATATATTTT
clone_size: .; d_call: TRBD1; v_call: TRBV6-1; j_call: TRBJ1-3; cdr3_aa: CASWWTGVGNTIYF; cdr3_nt: TGTGCCAGCTGGTGGACAGGGGTTGGAAACACCATATATTTT
clone_size: .; d_call: .; v_call: TRBV7-6; j_call: TRBJ2-5; cdr3_aa: CASSSRPGGTAEETQYF; cdr3_nt: TGTGCCAGCAGCTCCCGTCCAGGCGGGACAGCCGAAGAGACCCAGTACTTC
clone_size: .; d_call: .; v_call: TRBV7-2; j_call: TRBJ2-1; cdr3_aa: CASSLESVGAVLGEQFF; cdr3_nt: TGTGCCAGCAGCTTGGAATCTGTAGGGGCCGTCCTTGGTGAGCAGTTCTTC
clone_size: .; d_call: .; v_call: TRBV28; j_call: TRBJ2-7; cdr3_aa: CASSYQGEQYF; cdr3_nt: TGTGCCAGCAGTTACCAGGGAGAACAGTACTTC
clone_size: .; d_call: .; v_call: TRBV6-2/TRBV6-3; j_call: TRBJ1-1; cdr3_aa: CASSYWENTEAFF; cdr3_nt: TGTGCCAGCAGTTACTGGGAGAACACTGAAGCTTTCTTT
clone_size: .; d_call: TRBD2; v_call: TRBV6-2/TRBV6-3; j_call: TRBJ2-2; cdr3_aa: CASRFATSGRTTNTGELFF; cdr3_nt: TGTGCCAGCCGTTTTGCGACTAGCGGGAGGACGACGAACACCGGGGAGCTGTTTTTT
clone_size: .; d_call: .; v_call: TRBV4-3; j_call: TRBJ1-1; cdr3_aa: CASSQDLQNTEAFF; cdr3_nt: TGCGCCAGCAGCCAAGATCTACAGAACACTGAAGCTTTCTTT
clone_size: .; d_call: TRBD1; v_call: TRBV2; j_call: TRBJ2-6; cdr3_aa: CASSERGQESSGANVLTF; cdr3_nt: TGTGCCAGCAGTGAAAGGGGACAGGAAAGCTCTGGGGCCAACGTCCTGACTTTC
clone_size: .; d_call: .; v_call: TRBV7-3; j_call: TRBJ2-3; cdr3_aa: CASSSSGNTDTQYF; cdr3_nt: TGTGCCAGCAGCTCTTCCGGGAACACAGATACGCAGTATTTT
clone_size: .; d_call: .; v_call: TRBV12-3/TRBV12-4; j_call: TRBJ2-2; cdr3_aa: CASSWALTGELFF; cdr3_nt: TGTGCCAGCAGTTGGGCCCTTACCGGGGAGCTGTTTTTT
clone_size: .; d_call: .; v_call: TRBV12-3/TRBV12-4; j_call: TRBJ2-5; cdr3_aa: CASSPRGSSETQYF; cdr3_nt: TGTGCCAGCAGCCCACGGGGATCATCGGAGACCCAGTACTTC
clone_size: .; d_call: .; v_call: TRBV7-9; j_call: TRBJ1-2; cdr3_aa: CASSWSAGGDGYTF; cdr3_nt: TGTGCCAGCAGCTGGTCGGCGGGGGGCGATGGCTACACCTTC
clone_size: .; d_call: .; v_call: TRBV12-3/TRBV12-4; j_call: TRBJ1-2; cdr3_aa: CASSLEVMGLRVGGYTF; cdr3_nt: TGTGCCAGCAGTTTAGAAGTGATGGGGCTAAGAGTGGGTGGCTACACCTTC
clone_size: .; d_call: .; v_call: TRBV19; j_call: TRBJ2-7; cdr3_aa: CASSEGDLEVQYF; cdr3_nt: TGTGCCTCAAGCGAGGGAGATCTAGAAGTGCAGTACTTC
clone_size: once; d_call: .; v_call: TRBV5-1; j_call: TRBJ2-4; cdr3_aa: CASSLVGVGKNIQYF; cdr3_nt: TGCGCCAGCAGCTTGGTGGGTGTCGGCAAAAACATTCAGTACTTC
clone_size: .; d_call: TRBD1; v_call: TRBV6-6; j_call: TRBJ2-5; cdr3_aa: CASRDGQGLETQYF; cdr3_nt: TGTGCCAGCAGAGACGGACAGGGTTTGGAGACCCAGTACTTC
clone_size: .; d_call: .; v_call: TRBV7-2; j_call: TRBJ1-2; cdr3_aa: CASSDQFGGVYGYTF; cdr3_nt: TGTGCCAGCAGCGACCAATTCGGGGGAGTGTATGGCTACACCTTC
clone_size: .; d_call: .; v_call: TRBV5-1; j_call: TRBJ2-3; cdr3_aa: CASSLGGTDTDTQYF; cdr3_nt: TGCGCCAGCAGCTTGGGCGGGACAGACACAGATACGCAGTATTTT
clone_size: .; d_call: .; v_call: TRBV5-6; j_call: TRBJ2-5; cdr3_aa: CASSLTEGGTQYF; cdr3_nt: TGTGCCAGCAGCTTGACGGAAGGCGGGACCCAGTACTTC
clone_size: .; d_call: .; v_call: TRBV5-6; j_call: TRBJ2-3; cdr3_aa: CASSSITSPTQYF; cdr3_nt: TGTGCCAGCAGCTCGATTACTTCCCCGACGCAGTATTTT
clone_size: .; d_call: .; v_call: TRBV30; j_call: TRBJ1-4; cdr3_aa: CAWSKTELKTGKLFF; cdr3_nt: TGTGCCTGGAGTAAGACCGAATTAAAAACGGGGAAACTGTTTTTT
clone_size: .; d_call: TRBD1; v_call: TRBV7-2; j_call: TRBJ1-2; cdr3_aa: CASSMTRDRDYGYTF; cdr3_nt: TGTGCCAGCAGCATGACCCGGGACAGGGACTATGGCTACACCTTC
clone_size: .; d_call: TRBD2; v_call: TRBV11-2; j_call: TRBJ2-4; cdr3_aa: CASSLGLAGGPGQYF; cdr3_nt: TGTGCCAGCAGCTTAGGGCTAGCGGGAGGGCCCGGGCAGTACTTC
clone_size: .; d_call: TRBD2; v_call: TRBV6-2/TRBV6-3; j_call: TRBJ2-7; cdr3_aa: CASRGAGAEEQYF; cdr3_nt: TGTGCCAGCAGAGGAGCGGGAGCCGAGGAGCAGTACTTC
clone_size: .; d_call: TRBD2; v_call: TRBV5-1; j_call: TRBJ2-1; cdr3_aa: CASSLASSGGNNEQFF; cdr3_nt: TGCGCCAGCAGCTTGGCTAGTAGCGGGGGCAACAATGAGCAGTTCTTC
clone_size: once; d_call: TRBD2; v_call: TRBV20-1; j_call: TRBJ2-3; cdr3_aa: CSARDLAGGVDTQYF; cdr3_nt: TGCAGTGCTAGAGATTTAGCGGGAGGGGTAGATACGCAGTATTTT
clone_size: once; d_call: TRBD1; v_call: TRBV27; j_call: TRBJ1-1; cdr3_aa: CASSSGTVGRTEAFF; cdr3_nt: TGTGCCAGCAGTTCCGGGACAGTCGGTAGAACTGAAGCTTTCTTT
clone_size: .; d_call: .; v_call: TRBV7-9; j_call: TRBJ1-2; cdr3_aa: CASSLAETANYGYTF; cdr3_nt: TGTGCCAGCAGCTTAGCGGAGACAGCTAACTATGGCTACACCTTC
clone_size: few; d_call: .; v_call: TRBV5-1; j_call: TRBJ2-7; cdr3_aa: CASSLGQSIDEQYF; cdr3_nt: TGCGCCAGCAGCTTGGGACAGTCTATTGACGAGCAGTACTTC